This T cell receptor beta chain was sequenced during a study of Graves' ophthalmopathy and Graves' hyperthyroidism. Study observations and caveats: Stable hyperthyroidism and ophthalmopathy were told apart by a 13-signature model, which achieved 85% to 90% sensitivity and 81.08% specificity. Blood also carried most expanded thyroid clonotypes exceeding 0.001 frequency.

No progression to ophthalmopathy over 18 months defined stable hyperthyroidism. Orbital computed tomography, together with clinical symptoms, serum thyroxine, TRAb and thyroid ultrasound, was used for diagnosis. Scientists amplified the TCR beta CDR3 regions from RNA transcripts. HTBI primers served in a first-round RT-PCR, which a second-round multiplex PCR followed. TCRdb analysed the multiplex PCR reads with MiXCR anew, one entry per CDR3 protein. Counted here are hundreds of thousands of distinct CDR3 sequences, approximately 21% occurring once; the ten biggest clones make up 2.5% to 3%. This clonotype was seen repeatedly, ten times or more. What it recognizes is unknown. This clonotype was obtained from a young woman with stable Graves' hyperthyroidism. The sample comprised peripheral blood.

The CDR3 region has the DNA TGCAGCACCAGGACTAGCGGGAGTTACGAGCAGTACTTC. Its translation: CSTRTSGSYEQYF. The chain links TRBV29-1 to TRBJ2-7, with 13 bases aligning to TRBD2. This CDR3 is 13 amino acids long. The V segment lost 8 bases and the J segment 4 bases; nucleotides outside the gene matches: 5. From germline, CDR1 is SQVTM and CDR2 ANQGSEA.